This T cell receptor (beta chain) was identified in a study of cytomegalovirus exposure and HLA in healthy donors. The PCR made use of 60 Vbeta and 13 Jbeta primers. The protocol was immunoSEQ multiplex PCR, while the TCRdb copy is restricted to in-frame clones and leaves out a portion. This table has 200,000 or so clones, 76% appearing once. The V end lost 0 bases, the J end lost 3 bases, and 21 bases lay between the germline ends. There are 18 residues in the CDR3. Germline V lookup: CDR1 GTSNPN, CDR2 SVGIG (reference sequence). V is TRBV30 and J is TRBJ2-4; a possible D gene is TRBD1 (5 bases). The sample taken for sequencing was PBMCs. This clonotype was sampled from a man in his late teens or twenties in good health and CMV-seronegative. CDR3 loop: CAWSVGHPGNSDKNIQYF. CDR3 coding DNA: TGTGCCTGGAGTGTAGGACATCCTGGGAACAGCGACAAAAACATTCAGTACTTC.